The source of this T cell receptor (beta chain) is a study of vaccination effects on CD4 cells after COVID-19. The CDR3 has 15 amino acids. Trimming pared 1 base from V and 4 bases from J, leaving 14 bases between. Germline V gene sequence: CDR1 SEHNR, CDR2 FQNEAQ (reference sequence). On this clone itself: Its cognate antigen is unknown.

Subsequent to 10 days of culture, CD4+ T cells were isolated. Of the BNT162b2 and mRNA-1273 vaccines, participants received two doses of one or the other. The study found no prior SARS-CoV-2 infection in the vaccine recipients, who tested negative for nucleocapsid antibodies. Replacing half the medium with IL-2 medium was done on days 3 and 7. Clones were read by immunoSEQ multiplex PCR, and TCRdb kept only the in-frame ones, dropping some. The table shows approximately 30,000 clones, with 70% to 85% occurring only once. The source was CD4+ T cells from PBMCs cultured without peptide, collected after COVID-19 vaccination. This chain links TRBV7-9 with TRBJ2-7, with D perhaps matching TRBD1 or TRBD2 (5 bases each). This TCR derives from a human donor who received a COVID-19 vaccine. In DNA, the CDR3 is TGTGCCAGCAGCTTAGTATCCGGGACCCAGTACGAGCAGTACTTC. This translates into CASSLVSGTQYEQYF. Full variable domain (missing parts from reference TRBV7-9 and TRBJ2-7): DTGVSQNPRHKITKRGQNVTFRCDPISEHNRLYWYRQTLGQGPEFLTYFQNEAQLEKSRLLSDRFSAERPKGSFSTLEIQRTEQGDSAMYLCASSLVSGTQYEQYFGPGTRLTVT.